This T cell receptor (beta chain) originates from a study of blood T cell repertoires in COVID-19. Study in general: Sites across the United States, Italy and Spain contributed samples from acute and convalescent COVID-19. The cDNA or gDNA used as material had been derived from T cells, B-cell-depleted T cells, or PBMCs.

CDR1 is SGHVS and CDR2 is FNYEAQ in the germline V gene. Trimming left V 4 bases short and J 3 bases short, with 13 bases between. The CDR3 is 15 amino acids. In the original processing: Researchers report that nucleated cell counts were estimated from reference gene primer amplification. Sequenced by immunoSEQ multiplex PCR; TCRdb stores in-frame clones only, minus some. Clone size and the V and J calls come from that table; the DNA yielded D and trimming. The table shows more than 200,000 clones, with just over 85% occurring only once. The V gene is TRBV7-6, the J gene TRBJ2-1, with a possible D match to TRBD2 (6 bases). Material: peripheral blood. The sequence came from a man aged 80 or over with acute or convalescent COVID-19. In nucleotides, the CDR3 is TGTGCCAGCAGCTCTACTAGCCTTCACTACAATGAGCAGTTCTTC. This encodes CASSSTSLHYNEQFF. The full variable domain, with the rest looked up from reference TRBV7-6 and TRBJ2-1, is GAGVSQSPRYKVTKRGQDVALRCDPISGHVSLYWYRQALGQGPEFLTYFNYEAQQDKSGLPNDRFSAERPEGSISTLTIQRTEQRDSAMYRCASSSTSLHYNEQFFGPGTRLTVL.